This T cell receptor beta chain stems from a study of CD8 T cells in ankylosing spondylitis. In germline, CDR1 is KGHSH, CDR2 LQKENI. The CDR3 runs 15 residues. Unmatched junction bases numbered 7, after V lost 3 bases and J lost 7 bases. This clonotype was observed a handful of times. Scientists made TCR beta libraries using quantitative 5'-RACE with molecular barcodes. TCRdb re-analysed the 5' RACE reads in MiXCR, keeping a single row per CDR3 protein. The sample carries 200,000 to 250,000 distinct CDR3 sequences, less than 9.5% recorded once. What was sequenced was blood, either unsorted or a sorted T cell fraction (not recorded which). The source of this sequence is a female donor with ankylosing spondylitis or in good health (not recorded which). The rearrangement links TRBV18 to TRBJ2-1, with 9 bases aligning to TRBD1. This CDR3 reads CASSPTTGGGNEQFF. The CDR3 DNA reads as TGTGCCAGCTCACCCACGACAGGGGGGGGAAATGAGCAGTTCTTC.